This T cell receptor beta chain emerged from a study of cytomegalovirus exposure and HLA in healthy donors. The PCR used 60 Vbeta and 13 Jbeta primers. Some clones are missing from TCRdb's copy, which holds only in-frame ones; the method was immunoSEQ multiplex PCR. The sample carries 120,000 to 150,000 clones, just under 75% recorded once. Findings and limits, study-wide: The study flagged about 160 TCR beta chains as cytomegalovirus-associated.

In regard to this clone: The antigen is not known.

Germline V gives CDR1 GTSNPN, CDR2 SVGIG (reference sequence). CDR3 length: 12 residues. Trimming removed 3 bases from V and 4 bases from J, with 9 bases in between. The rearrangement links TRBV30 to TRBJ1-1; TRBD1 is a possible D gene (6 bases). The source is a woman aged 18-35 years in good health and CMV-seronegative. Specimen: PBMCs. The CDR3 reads CAWRGGGTEAFF. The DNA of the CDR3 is TGTGCCTGGAGGGGAGGGGGCACTGAAGCTTTCTTT. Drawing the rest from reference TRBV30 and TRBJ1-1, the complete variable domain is SQTIHQWPATLVQPVGSPLSLECTVEGTSNPNLYWYRQAAGRGLQLLFYSVGIGQISSEVPQNLSASRPQDRQFILSSKKLLLSDSGFYLCAWRGGGTEAFFGQGTRLTVV.